The entry below gives a single T cell receptor beta chain sequence along with its context. Its target antigen remains unknown. One junction end disagrees with the germline gene, perhaps due to a read error. Library preparation used 5' RACE. These reads were obtained on an Illumina HiSeq 2500. A second PCR of about 7 to 12 cycles was run with a J-beta primer mix and a sample-barcoded 5' primer. A template-switch 5' adaptor carrying 12 random nucleotides introduced a unique molecular identifier onto each TCR beta cDNA molecule. Each sample yielded at least 3 million CDR3-containing paired-end reads. First-strand cDNA synthesis was performed from all RNA using the Mint cDNA synthesis kit, with priming by a TRBC-specific oligonucleotide. Following uracil-DNA glycosylase treatment, all cDNA underwent a first 18-cycle PCR with the universal primers M1SS and BC2_uni_R. The authors' analysis ran thus. Normalization of each sample was performed by random selection of 1 million high-quality reads, each carrying a distinct molecular identifier. Instead of being binned into consensus sequences, reads with shared molecular identifiers were discarded. MiTCR, run with a Q25 quality threshold and the strictest error-elimination algorithm, handled CDR3 identification, clonotype clustering and error correction. A nonparametric unseen species model with Euler transformation was used to estimate a lower bound on total TCR beta diversity. TCRdb trimmed the raw reads at Q25, called clones with MiXCR and kept productive beta chains. Each CDR3 protein appears once, grouped with its most common genes and DNA. The V and J calls and clone size are TCRdb's, not the authors'. Across this sample there are about 830,000 distinct CDR3 sequences, with roughly 60% seen only once. The ten largest clones represent around 20% of the sample.

The data stem from a study of blood T cells in healthy people across ages (dated by TCRdb to between 2014 and 2017). For the wider study: Template switching captured roughly one uniquely barcoded TCR beta cDNA molecule per two T cells in model experiments. To avoid experimental bias, donors of different ages were spread randomly across the sequencing lanes. Using deep sequencing normalized with unique cDNA molecular identifiers, the study measured how TCR beta repertoire diversity changes with age. Four age groups were formed from the donors: young (average roughly 16 years), middle-aged (just under 40), aged (approximately 60) and long-lived (approximately 78). For two donors (one aged 18 to 29 and one aged 80 or older), the study analyzed two additional independent replicas of 1 million unique cDNA reads from the same blood draw. Results and caveats for the whole study, not just this receptor: Observed TCR beta diversity correlated strongly with the percentage of naive T cells measured by flow cytometry. Compared with the aged group, the long-lived group had more naive CD4+ T cells, fewer expanded clones and increased TCR diversity, suggesting age selection. Because profiling used bulk unsorted PBMCs, naive and antigen-experienced compartments could not be compared conclusively. The CMV infection status of donors was not known, potentially confounding age-related changes in expanded clonotypes. Total diversity estimates from one million sequenced T cells were considered lower bounds and underestimates. Observed TCR beta diversity per million T cells fell roughly linearly with age, and a significant reduction was already apparent by age around 40.

Systemically healthy Caucasian individuals from Russia, 39 in total and aged roughly 6 to 100 years, were included as donors. Each donor gave roughly 11 milliliters of peripheral blood, drawn into EDTA-treated Vacutainer tubes. PBMCs were isolated by Ficoll-Paque density-gradient centrifugation, with at least 7 million obtained per sample. Trizol reagent was used to extract total RNA from PBMCs, with at least 6 micrograms per sample. For every donor, flow cytometry on a PBMC aliquot measured the percentage of naive CD45RAhigh/CD27high T cells. The sequenced sample consisted of blood. The TCR originated in a man aged 25 to 40 in good health.

The sequence in DNA is TGTGCCAGCAGTGAATATGTTTCGCGGTTACTGGTTTTCGAATCAAATCGGCCCCAGCATTTT. The encoded protein is CASSEYVSRLLVFESNRPQHF. The chain uses TRBV6-1 and TRBJ1-5, with the D gene not confidently named. The germline V gene sets CDR1 to MNHNS and CDR2 to SASEGT. The CDR3 runs 21 amino acids, cysteine and phenylalanine included. Of the read, only the CDR3 DNA is kept; its 63 bases are in frame from base 1.